These 29 T cell receptor beta chains were all obtained from the same sample, sequenced in a study of T cells in tuberculosis. Sequencing used immunoSEQ multiplex PCR; TCRdb keeps in-frame clones, though not all of them. The sample lists about 38,000 clones; less than 95% were seen once. The sample's time point: new active TB diagnosis, blood taken before or within 7 days of starting treatment. The specimen comprised PBMCs, sampled at tuberculosis diagnosis. Receptor source: an adult with tuberculosis.

The rearrangement joins TRBV11-3 to TRBJ2-7; weak D call: TRBD2 (6 bases). CDR3 length: 16 residues. Looked up from germline, CDR1 is SGHNT and CDR2 is YENEEA. Trimming left V 5 bases short and J 7 bases short, with 24 bases between. The CDR3 loop reads CASSRDGGTVLGEQYF. The CDR3 DNA sequence: TGTGCCAGCAGCCGGGACGGGGGTACGGTCCTGGGGGAGCAGTACTTC.

With regard to this clone: Other nucleotide sequences in the sample specify the same CDR3. The chain combines TRBV9 with TRBJ2-3, with D possibly TRBD1 on 6 matching bases. Per the germline V gene, CDR1 is SGDLS and CDR2 is YYNGEE. V was pared by 4 bases and J by 2 bases, with 11 bases between. The CDR3 totals 14 residues. The CDR3 protein is CASSPRQDTDTQYF. CDR3 coding DNA: TGTGCCAGCAGCCCGAGACAGGACACAGATACGCAGTATTTT.

J is TRBJ1-1 and V is TRBV5-1; D not certain. CDR3 size: 16 residues. The germline V gene has CDR1 SGHRS and CDR2 YFSETQ. The ends were cut back, 4 bases at V and 0 bases at J, with 16 bases in the middle. The CDR3 region is CASSPGLGRLNTEAFF. The CDR3 region has the DNA TGCGCCAGCAGCCCCGGCTTAGGGAGATTGAACACTGAAGCTTTCTTT. The complete variable domain, with remaining parts taken from reference TRBV5-1 and TRBJ1-1, reads KAGVTQTPRYLIKTRGQQVTLSCSPISGHRSVSWYQQTPGQGLQFLFEYFSETQRNKGNFPGRFSGRQFSNSRSEMNVSTLELGDSALYLCASSPGLGRLNTEAFFGQGTRLTVV.

The rearrangement uses TRBV5-4 and TRBJ1-6; no reliable D call. Trimming took off 1 base at V and 0 bases at J, with 17 bases between the two ends. This CDR3 is built from 19 residues. CDR1 and CDR2 from the germline V gene are SGHNT and YYREEE (reference sequence). The CDR3 sequence: CASSLKTVTSSSYNSPLHF. The CDR3 bases are TGTGCCAGCAGCTTGAAGACGGTTACTTCTAGCTCCTATAATTCACCCCTCCACTTT.

The rearrangement links TRBV5-5 to TRBJ1-1, with unresolved D. Germline CDR1 reads SGHKS; CDR2 reads YYEKEE (reference sequence). The length of the CDR3 is 14 residues. V lost 3 bases and J lost 0, with 9 bases in between. CDR3 DNA: TGTGCCAGCAGCTGGGCAGCCATGAACACTGAAGCTTTCTTT. Protein sequence: CASSWAAMNTEAFF.

The chain uses TRBV4-1 and TRBJ1-4; TRBD1 matches 8 bases. V gave up 1 base and J gave up 5 bases; unmatched junction bases: 12. This CDR3 contains 18 residues. CDR1 is MGHRA and CDR2 is YSYEKL in the germline V gene. The CDR3 reads CASSQVGDRLRVNEKLFF. The CDR3 coding sequence is TGCGCCAGCAGCCAAGTGGGGGACAGGTTGCGAGTAAATGAAAAACTGTTTTTT.

This CDR3 is CASSGGHAGTANYGYTF. The CDR3 DNA sequence: TGTGCCAGTAGTGGGGGACACGCCGGGACAGCTAACTATGGCTACACCTTC. The chain is built from TRBV19 and TRBJ1-2; TRBD1 agrees at 7 bases. V was clipped by 5 bases and J by 0 bases; unmatched bases: 12. Germline lookup yields CDR1 LNHDA and CDR2 SQIVND (reference sequence). The CDR3 contains 17 residues. The whole variable domain, filled in from reference TRBV19 and TRBJ1-2, reads DGGITQSPKYLFRKEGQNVTLSCEQNLNHDAMYWYRQDPGQGLRLIYYSQIVNDFQKGDIAEGYSVSREKKESFPLTVTSAQKNPTAFYLCASSGGHAGTANYGYTFGSGTRLTVV.

This chain joins TRBV9 and TRBJ1-6; no reliable D call. Trimming pared 6 bases from V and 8 bases from J, leaving 15 bases between. The CDR3 runs 14 residues. The germline gives CDR1 SGDLS, CDR2 YYNGEE. The CDR3 sequence is CASTPDISYSPLHF. The DNA of the CDR3 is TGTGCCAGCACACCCGACATAAGTTATTCACCCCTCCACTTT. The full variable domain, its missing parts supplied by reference TRBV9 and TRBJ1-6, is DSGVTQTPKHLITATGQRVTLRCSPRSGDLSVYWYQQSLDQGLQFLIQYYNGEERAKGNILERFSAQQFPDLHSELNLSSLELGDSALYFCASTPDISYSPLHFGNGTRLTVT.

The chain has TRBV5-1 and TRBJ1-2, with 12 bases aligning to TRBD1. Germline V CDR1 and CDR2: SGHRS, YFSETQ. J was trimmed by 8 bases and V by 3 bases; bases with no gene match: 17. This CDR3 has 18 residues. The CDR3 DNA is TGCGCCAGCAGCTCGACCGGGACAGGGGGCGGGGGTGGCCTCGGCTACACCTTC. Its protein product is CASSSTGTGGGGGLGYTF.

The CDR3 DNA follows: TGCGCCAGCAAAAGGGACAGGGCACGCGATGAGCAGTTCTTC. It codes for CASKRDRARDEQFF. The chain carries TRBV10-2 and TRBJ2-1; TRBD1 matches at 9 bases. CDR1 and CDR2 from the germline V gene are WSHSY and SAAADI. V gave up 7 bases and J gave up 8 bases; unmatched junction bases: 9. CDR3 length: 14 amino acids.

The V call is TRBV12-5, the J call TRBJ2-1; 8 nucleotides line up with TRBD2. The CDR3 length is 18 residues. J was trimmed by 3 bases and V by 0 bases; bases with no gene match: 10. The V gene's germline CDR1 is LGHNT and CDR2 FRNRAP. The CDR3 is CASGLVPGGLGDYNEQFF. CDR3 DNA sequence: TGTGCTAGTGGTTTGGTACCGGGGGGGCTAGGGGACTACAATGAGCAGTTCTTC.

The gene calls are TRBV5-1 and TRBJ1-1; TRBD1 might be the D (5 bases). V was pared by 2 bases and J by 0 bases, with 8 bases between. CDR3 length: 14 amino acids. CDR1 is SGHRS and CDR2 is YFSETQ in the germline V gene. CDR3 region: CASSFREMNTEAFF. CDR3 coding DNA: TGCGCCAGCAGCTTCAGGGAAATGAACACTGAAGCTTTCTTT.

The chain employs TRBV5-8 and TRBJ1-5, with D unresolved. Per germline, CDR1 SGHTS and CDR2 YDEGEE. The CDR3 totals 18 residues. Trimming stripped 5 bases from V and 8 bases from J, with 29 bases between. The CDR3 nucleotides read TGTGCCAGCAGTCCGGGGATGGCAAGTTGGGGTGTTTGGGAGCCCCAGCATTTT. It codes for CASSPGMASWGVWEPQHF.

The V call is TRBV19, the J call TRBJ1-1; D is possibly TRBD1 (5 bases). V gave up 1 base and J gave up 0 bases, with 15 bases separating them. There are 17 residues in the CDR3. CDR1 and CDR2 (germline): LNHDA, SQIVND (reference sequence). CDR3 nucleotides: TGTGCCAGTAGTATAGTGACAGTGGGTATCATGAACACTGAAGCTTTCTTT. It encodes CASSIVTVGIMNTEAFF.

The CDR3 is CSGVRGYGYTF. CDR3 DNA sequence: TGCAGTGGAGTAAGGGGATATGGCTACACCTTC. The V call is TRBV20-1, the J call TRBJ1-2; weak D call: TRBD1 (5 bases). This CDR3 has 11 amino acids. Germline CDR1 and CDR2: DFQATT and SNEGSKA (reference sequence). V lost 7 bases and J 5 bases, leaving 11 bases between the germline ends.

The V and J genes are TRBV28 and TRBJ1-1, with 11 bases lining up with TRBD1. The CDR3 extends over 17 amino acids. CDR1 MDHEN and CDR2 SYDVKM come from the germline V gene. Trimming at V came to 1 base and at J to 3 bases, leaving 7 bases not matched to a gene. In nucleotides, the CDR3 is TGTGCCAGCAGTTTATCACGAGGGACAGGGGGGCACACTGAAGCTTTCTTT. This encodes CASSLSRGTGGHTEAFF.

CDR3: CAWTAVSRNTEAFF. As DNA, the CDR3 is TGTGCCTGGACTGCGGTCTCTAGGAACACTGAAGCTTTCTTT. The V gene is TRBV30, the J gene TRBJ1-1; no reliable D call. The CDR3 contains 14 residues. Germline values: CDR1 GTSNPN, CDR2 SVGIG (reference sequence). V lost 4 bases and J 1 base, leaving 13 bases between the germline ends.

The chain links TRBV10-1 to TRBJ1-2; D not certain. The CDR3 runs to 9 residues. Germline assignment: CDR1 WNHNN and CDR2 SYGVQD (reference sequence). Deletions cut 8 bases from V and 8 bases from J, with 6 bases between. CDR3 sequence (DNA): TGCGCCAGCCGACTAGGCTACACCTTC. It is translated as CASRLGYTF.

CDR3 loop: CASSFEGGLGYNEQFF. The CDR3 DNA sequence: TGTGCCAGCAGCTTTGAGGGGGGGCTGGGTTACAATGAGCAGTTCTTC. The rearrangement joins TRBV7-2 to TRBJ2-1; D may be TRBD2 (7 bases). V lost 3 bases and J lost 4, with 16 bases in between. Germline-derived CDR1 and CDR2 are SGHTA and FQGNSA. The CDR3 extends over 16 amino acids.

This rearrangement joins TRBV7-9 to TRBJ2-3; tentative D call: TRBD1 (5 bases). The germline V and J ends were trimmed by 2 bases and 0 bases, with 9 bases remaining between them. Germline CDR1 SEHNR, CDR2 FQNEAQ (reference sequence). This CDR3 region has 15 residues. Here the CDR3 reads CASSLLTDSTDTQYF. Written as DNA, the CDR3 is TGTGCCAGCAGCTTATTGACAGATAGCACAGATACGCAGTATTTT.

V gene TRBV6-1 combines with J gene TRBJ1-1, with D uncertain. The CDR3 is 17 residues long. Trimming shortened V by 0 bases and J by 5 bases, and 19 bases separated the two germline ends. The germline V gene has CDR1 MNHNS and CDR2 SASEGT. The CDR3 nucleotides are TGTGCCAGCAGTGAAGCGGGAAGGATGGGGTGGAGGACTGAAGCTTTCTTT. The encoded protein is CASSEAGRMGWRTEAFF.

The chain recombines TRBV5-8 with TRBJ1-2; 7 bases map to TRBD1. The CDR3 length is 15 residues. CDR1 and CDR2 (germline): SGHTS, YDEGEE. The V gene end was trimmed by 4 bases and the J gene end by 2 bases; junction bases not matched to a gene: 8. The CDR3 region has the DNA TGTGCCAGCAGCGCCACAGGGGTTTGGAACTATGGCTACACCTTC. Its protein is CASSATGVWNYGYTF.

The chain recombines TRBV5-1 with TRBJ1-2; 8 bases map to TRBD1. With 4 bases clipped from V and 8 bases from J, the junction kept 13 bases outside the gene matches. Germline loops: CDR1 SGHRS, CDR2 YFSETQ. The CDR3 totals 15 residues. CDR3 sequence: CASSLVPGQVQGYTF. In DNA form, the CDR3 reads TGCGCCAGCAGCCTTGTCCCGGGACAGGTTCAAGGCTACACCTTC.

The chain has TRBV28 and TRBJ2-3, with 7 bases aligning to TRBD1. The CDR3 is made up of 15 amino acids. With V trimmed by 5 bases and J by 6 bases, 11 bases remained unmatched. Per the germline V gene, CDR1 is MDHEN and CDR2 is SYDVKM. CDR3 sequence reads: CASSQTGVEEDTQYF. CDR3 DNA sequence: TGTGCCAGCAGTCAAACAGGGGTTGAAGAGGATACGCAGTATTTT.

This chain connects TRBV19 to TRBJ1-5, with 8 bases aligning to TRBD1. V lost 3 bases, J lost 6 bases, and 7 bases stayed unmatched. The germline V gene encodes CDR1 LNHDA and CDR2 SQIVND (reference sequence). This CDR3 is built from 15 residues. CDR3 DNA sequence: TGTGCCAGTAGTATCATCGACAGGGGCGGTCAGCCCCAGCATTTT. Amino acids: CASSIIDRGGQPQHF.

The genes are TRBV5-1 and TRBJ2-3; perhaps TRBD2 as D (6 bases). The V gene's germline CDR1 is SGHRS and CDR2 YFSETQ. CDR3 length: 15 amino acids. Trimming took off 4 bases at V and 4 bases at J, with 16 bases between the two ends. DNA for the CDR3: TGCGCCAGCAGCCGAGCGGACGGAGGGGCAGATACGCAGTATTTT. Residues: CASSRADGGADTQYF.

The rearrangement uses TRBV29-1 and TRBJ1-2; a weak D match, TRBD1 (5 bases). Per the germline V gene, CDR1 is SQVTM and CDR2 is ANQGSEA. The CDR3 is 14 amino acids. The V end lost 6 bases, the J end lost 3 bases, and 17 bases lay between the germline ends. The CDR3 here is CSVATTGDDYGYTF. CDR3 DNA: TGCAGCGTCGCCACCACGGGGGATGACTATGGCTACACCTTC. Complete variable domain (other parts from reference TRBV29-1 and TRBJ1-2): SAVISQKPSRDICQRGTSLTIQCQVDSQVTMMFWYRQQPGQSLTLIATANQGSEATYESGFVIDKFPISRPNLTFSTLTVSNMSPEDSSIYLCSVATTGDDYGYTFGSGTRLTVV.

This clone came up a few times. The chain recombines TRBV9 with TRBJ2-7; TRBD1 matches at 8 bases. The CDR3 is 14 residues long. CDR1 SGDLS and CDR2 YYNGEE come from the germline V gene. Trimming removed 5 bases from V and 5 bases from J; junction bases left unmatched: 9. The CDR3 DNA follows: TGTGCCAGCAGTCCGGGACAGGCGCTGAACGAGCAGTACTTC. It yields the protein CASSPGQALNEQYF.

This clone was found a few times. The chain has TRBV9 and TRBJ1-1, with D unclear. Trimming left V 4 bases short and J 7 bases short, with 11 bases between. From germline, CDR1 is SGDLS and CDR2 YYNGEE. CDR3 length: 12 residues. The CDR3 DNA is TGTGCCAGCAGCCTCCGCGGGAGTGAAGCTTTCTTT. Translating gives CASSLRGSEAFF.